Each of the 23 T cell receptor beta chains below was sequenced from the same sample in a study of blood T cells in healthy people across ages. A second PCR of 7 to 11 cycles used a sample-barcoded 5' primer and a J-beta primer mix. Each CDR3 protein gets one entry after TCRdb re-called the 5' RACE reads with MiXCR. The sample has about 1.5 million distinct CDR3 sequences, approximately 43% seen once. Sequenced sample: blood. These receptors all stem from a woman younger than 30 in good health.

V usage is TRBV6-5 and J usage is TRBJ2-5; TRBD2 matches 9 bases. The J segment lost 11 bases and the V segment lost 5 bases, leaving 9 bases of the junction unmatched. This CDR3 spans 13 amino acids. Looked up from germline, CDR1 is MNHEY and CDR2 is SVGAGI. CDR3 sequence: CASSPTSGWEQYF. DNA of the CDR3: TGTGCCAGCAGTCCGACTAGCGGATGGGAGCAGTACTTC.

V is TRBV14 and J is TRBJ2-3; D possibly uses TRBD1 or TRBD2 (6 bases each). This CDR3 has 15 amino acids. Germline loops: CDR1 SGHDN, CDR2 FVKESK. V lost 8 bases, J lost 4 bases, and 19 bases lay in between. CDR3 nucleotide sequence: TGTGCCAGCGGCTCCTCGGGGGCCGGTGCAGATACGCAGTATTTT. Its translation: CASGSSGAGADTQYF. Full variable domain (remainder filled in from reference TRBV14 and TRBJ2-3): EAGVTQFPSHSVIEKGQTVTLRCDPISGHDNLYWYRRVMGKEIKFLLHFVKESKQDESGMPNNRFLAERTGGTYSTLKVQPAELEDSGVYFCASGSSGAGADTQYFGPGTRLTVL.

This sequence joins TRBV4-1 and TRBJ2-3, with TRBD2 matching over 10 bases. The CDR3 runs 15 residues. Unmatched junction bases numbered 5, after V lost 2 bases and J lost 6 bases. Germline V gene data show CDR1 as MGHRA and CDR2 as YSYEKL. This chain's CDR3 is CASSQTSGASDTQYF. Written as DNA, the CDR3 is TGCGCCAGCAGCCAAACTAGCGGGGCTTCGGATACGCAGTATTTT.

The chain carries TRBV6-1 and TRBJ2-3; no clear D gene. Germline CDR1 reads MNHNS; CDR2 reads SASEGT. The CDR3 is made up of 14 amino acids. The germline V and J ends were trimmed by 7 bases and 4 bases, with 15 bases remaining between them. The CDR3 coding sequence is TGTGCCAGCATCAAAAGTGGAGCCCCAGATACGCAGTATTTT. Protein sequence: CASIKSGAPDTQYF.

The table lists this clonotype with a few counts. The chain uses TRBV7-2 and TRBJ2-7, with D tentatively TRBD1 (5 bases). The V end lost 1 base, the J end lost 7 bases, and 14 bases lay between the germline ends. This CDR3 region has 14 residues. The germline V gene encodes CDR1 SGHTA and CDR2 FQGNSA. CDR3 nucleotide sequence: TGTGCCAGCAGCTTAGGGGCAGGGTCCAATGAGCAGTACTTC. Translating gives CASSLGAGSNEQYF. The whole variable domain, remainder taken from reference TRBV7-2 and TRBJ2-7, is GAGVSQSPSNKVTEKGKDVELRCDPISGHTALYWYRQSLGQGLEFLIYFQGNSAPDKSGLPSDRFSAERTGGSVSTLTIQRTQQEDSAVYLCASSLGAGSNEQYFGPGTRLTVT.

This chain uses TRBV6-2 or TRBV6-3 with TRBJ2-3, with 9 bases that match TRBD2. V was pared by 2 bases and J by 2 bases, with 20 bases of the junction left unmatched. This CDR3 is 21 amino acids long. Germline values: CDR1 MNHEY, CDR2 SVGEGT. CDR3 sequence reads: CASSYLRFPIPRTSVTDTQYF. CDR3 nucleotides: TGTGCCAGCAGTTACCTGAGGTTTCCCATTCCCCGGACTAGCGTCACAGATACGCAGTATTTT.

V usage is TRBV7-8 and J usage is TRBJ2-5; 13 bases fit TRBD2. CDR1 and CDR2 from the germline V gene are SGHVS and FQNEAQ. CDR3 length equals 18 residues. V lost 0 bases to trimming and J lost 4 bases; unmatched junction nucleotides: 8. CDR3 region: CASSLALAGGRRRETQYF. In DNA, the CDR3 is TGTGCCAGCAGCTTAGCACTAGCGGGGGGGAGAAGACGAGAGACCCAGTACTTC.

The genes are TRBV6-1 and TRBJ2-6, with D possibly matching TRBD1 (6 bases). The CDR3 sequence is 16 residues long. Germline CDR1 MNHNS, CDR2 SASEGT. Trimming left V 5 bases short and J 0 bases short, with 11 bases between. CDR3 sequence (DNA): TGTGCCAGCAGTCTTACAGGGCTCTCTGGGGCCAACGTCCTGACTTTC. It specifies CASSLTGLSGANVLTF.

The J gene is TRBJ2-4, the V gene TRBV7-2; 10 nucleotides line up with TRBD2. The J call is uncertain, as TRBJ2-7 better fits the DNA end. This CDR3 has 14 residues. Germline values: CDR1 SGHTA, CDR2 FQGNSA. The CDR3 DNA sequence: TGTGCCAGCAGCCCAAGCGGGAGGGCCGGCGAGCAGTACTTC. It codes for CASSPSGRAGEQYF.

V gene TRBV15 combines with J gene TRBJ1-1, with a weak D call TRBD1 (5 bases). The CDR3 consists of 14 residues. Germline-derived CDR1 and CDR2 are LNHNV and YYDKDF (reference sequence). V lost 0 bases and J lost 11, with 16 bases in between. The CDR3 region has the DNA TGTGCCACCAGCAGAGAAGGGGCCTCTGTCTCGGCTTTCTTT. It translates to CATSREGASVSAFF.

This clonotype occurred many times. The gene calls are TRBV6-5 and TRBJ2-1; TRBD1 agrees at 7 bases. The germline CDR1 and CDR2 sequences are MNHEY and SVGAGI. The CDR3 is 13 amino acids. Germline trimming cut 6 bases from V and 4 bases from J; bases unmatched to any gene: 3. The CDR3 sequence is CASRRTGYNEQFF. The CDR3 region has the DNA TGTGCCAGCAGGAGGACAGGATACAATGAGCAGTTCTTC.

The chain combines TRBV7-9 with TRBJ2-4; no definite D call. TRBJ2-7 explains the end of the DNA better; the J call may be wrong. CDR1 SEHNR and CDR2 FQNEAQ come from the germline V gene (reference sequence). The CDR3 loop spans 15 amino acids. The CDR3 nucleotides read TGTGCCAGCAGCTTAGATCTTGGGCCCACCTACGAGCAGTACTTC. Protein: CASSLDLGPTYEQYF.

This rearrangement joins TRBV20-1 to TRBJ1-2; 8 bases line up with TRBD1. The germline CDR1 and CDR2 sequences are DFQATT and SNEGSKA (reference sequence). CDR3 length equals 13 residues. The CDR3 here is CSARQGLGYGYTF. CDR3 in DNA: TGCAGCGCTCGACAGGGGCTAGGCTATGGCTACACCTTC.

The chain is built from TRBV29-1 and TRBJ2-7, with 7 positions matching TRBD1. CDR3 size: 13 residues. V shed 4 bases and J 2 bases; nucleotides not matched to a gene: 5. CDR1 SQVTM and CDR2 ANQGSEA come from the germline V gene. As DNA, the CDR3 is TGCAGCGTTGGTGGACAGGTGACCTACGAGCAGTACTTC. It yields the protein CSVGGQVTYEQYF.

CDR3 protein: CASSPLTPSSYEQYF. The CDR3 coding sequence is TGTGCCAGCAGCCCTCTAACCCCGAGCTCCTACGAGCAGTACTTC. The chain has TRBV12-3 or TRBV12-4 and TRBJ2-7; D not certain. V lost 6 bases, J lost 0 bases, and 15 bases lay in between. The CDR3 extends over 15 amino acids.

V usage is TRBV27 and J usage is TRBJ1-2, with D unresolved. CDR1 and CDR2 from the germline V gene are MNHEY and SMNVEV (reference sequence). The CDR3 totals 15 residues. The V and J ends lost 0 bases and 5 bases respectively, with 13 bases between them. CDR3 DNA sequence: TGTGCCAGCAGTTTATCGACGGTCGGCCGGTATGGCTACACCTTC. It translates to CASSLSTVGRYGYTF.

V and J are TRBV24-1 and TRBJ1-5; tentatively, D is TRBD1 (6 bases). Germline V gene lookup returns CDR1 KGHDR and CDR2 SFDVKD. V gave up 11 bases and J gave up 3 bases, with 19 bases separating them. The length of the CDR3 is 15 residues. CDR3 in amino acids: CANIGTQGHNQPQHF. The CDR3 DNA reads TGTGCCAACATAGGAACCCAGGGGCACAATCAGCCCCAGCATTTT.

This clonotype was counted a few times. The chain links TRBV6-2 or TRBV6-3 to TRBJ2-7; D gene uncertain. CDR1 and CDR2 from the germline V gene are MNHEY and SVGEGT. V lost 7 bases to trimming and J lost 2 bases, with 12 bases between them. This CDR3 spans 13 amino acids. This CDR3 is CASTRRPAYEQYF. The CDR3 DNA is TGTGCCAGCACCCGACGGCCAGCCTACGAGCAGTACTTC.

This clonotype was observed at least ten times. The genes are TRBV12-3 or TRBV12-4 and TRBJ2-5; TRBD2 is a possible D gene (6 bases). The CDR3 is made up of 12 amino acids. The V and J ends lost 5 bases and 2 bases respectively, with 6 bases between them. The CDR3 DNA reads TGTGCCAGCAGTCGGGGGCAAGAGACCCAGTACTTC. Translating gives CASSRGQETQYF.

The chain uses TRBV20-1 and TRBJ1-1; D ambiguous. The ends were cut back, 3 bases at V and 0 bases at J, with 11 bases in the middle. The germline V gene has CDR1 DFQATT and CDR2 SNEGSKA (reference sequence). This CDR3 is built from 14 residues. The CDR3 DNA reads TGCAGTGCTAGCAAGGCCGGCCTGAACACTGAAGCTTTCTTT. It specifies CSASKAGLNTEAFF.

This clonotype has more than one count but fewer than ten. The chain has TRBV20-1 and TRBJ2-3, with TRBD2 matching 7 bases. Trimming at V came to 3 bases and at J to 7 bases, leaving 7 bases not matched to a gene. The CDR3 sequence is 13 residues long. Germline V CDR1 and CDR2: DFQATT, SNEGSKA (reference sequence). In nucleotides, the CDR3 is TGCAGTGCTAGGAGGGGAGGGGTTTATACGCAGTATTTT. Its protein is CSARRGGVYTQYF.

The rearrangement joins TRBV19 to TRBJ2-1, with a weak D call TRBD1 (6 bases). The CDR3 sequence is 14 residues long. Germline V lookup: CDR1 LNHDA, CDR2 SQIVND (reference sequence). V lost 10 bases and J 3 bases, leaving 16 bases between the germline ends. CDR3 nucleotides: TGTGCCACCACACCCGGGACAAACTACAATGAGCAGTTCTTC. Amino acid sequence: CATTPGTNYNEQFF.

The V call is TRBV10-2, the J call TRBJ1-5; the D gene is possibly TRBD1 (5 bases). The CDR3 runs 15 residues. V lost 2 bases and J 5 bases, leaving 13 bases between the germline ends. CDR1 is WSHSY, CDR2 SAAADI, per germline. CDR3 loop: CASSEVGVWDQPQHF. As DNA, the CDR3 is TGCGCCAGCAGTGAGGTAGGGGTATGGGATCAGCCCCAGCATTTT.